Listed below are T cell receptor beta chains from one sample, sequenced in a study of cytomegalovirus exposure and HLA in healthy donors. This table comes from immunoSEQ multiplex PCR, and its TCRdb copy is limited to in-frame clones, with some not included. The table lists about 98,000 clones, roughly 70% of them singletons. The sequenced sample consisted of PBMCs. These TCRs come from a male donor in good health and CMV-seronegative. The CDR3 runs from the conserved cysteine through the conserved F or W. The order of the fields is D gene, clone size, V gene, J gene, CDR3 protein, CDR3 DNA. D genes are given only for firm matches. Clone sizes are given selectively: once, few, many, or a class where the clone is expanded.

>.|few|TRBV19|TRBJ2-2
CATPLAVGTGELFF
TGTGCCACTCCCCTAGCTGTAGGCACCGGGGAGCTGTTTTTT
>.|few|TRBV28|TRBJ1-3
CASSLLRGESGNTIYF
TGTGCCAGCAGTTTATTGCGGGGTGAATCTGGAAACACCATATATTTT
>TRBD1|.|TRBV4-2|TRBJ2-2
CASSRPGTEHFGELFF
TGTGCCAGCAGTCGCCCCGGGACAGAGCATTTCGGGGAGCTGTTTTTT
>TRBD2|.|TRBV14|TRBJ2-1
CASSPMTSGSYNEQFF
TGTGCCAGCAGCCCCATGACTAGCGGGAGCTACAATGAGCAGTTCTTC
>.|few|TRBV9|TRBJ2-2
CASSVAITGELFF
TGTGCCAGCAGCGTAGCTATCACCGGGGAGCTGTTTTTT
>.|.|TRBV6-5|TRBJ2-7
CASSYGGEQYF
TGTGCCAGCAGTTACGGAGGAGAGCAGTACTTC
>.|.|TRBV27|TRBJ1-4
CASSPSWGGTNEKLFF
TGTGCCAGCAGCCCTAGCTGGGGGGGGACAAATGAAAAACTGTTTTTT
>TRBD1|once|TRBV19|TRBJ2-5
CASSMAIGRGRGETQYF
TGTGCCAGTAGTATGGCAATCGGCAGGGGGCGAGGAGAGACCCAGTACTTC
>TRBD1|.|TRBV10-3|TRBJ1-5
CAISARGQSNQPQHF
TGTGCCATCAGCGCGAGGGGACAGAGCAATCAGCCCCAGCATTTT
>.|few|TRBV9|TRBJ1-2
CASTPFLGPNYGYTF
TGTGCCAGCACCCCCTTTTTGGGGCCTAACTATGGCTACACCTTC
>.|.|TRBV12-1|TRBJ2-3
CAWGGRSTDTQYF
TGTGCCTGGGGGGGCAGGAGCACAGATACGCAGTATTTT
>TRBD1|.|TRBV5-1|TRBJ1-4
CASSHRDRGVATNEKLFF
TGCGCCAGCAGCCACCGGGACAGGGGAGTTGCAACTAATGAAAAACTGTTTTTT
>TRBD2|.|TRBV19|TRBJ2-7
CASSKPSGEHYEQYF
TGTGCCAGTAGTAAACCTAGCGGGGAACACTACGAGCAGTACTTC
>.|once|TRBV6-1|TRBJ1-3
CASSEFLTEPGNTIYF
TGTGCCAGCAGTGAATTCCTCACAGAACCTGGAAACACCATATATTTT
>TRBD2|few|TRBV5-6|TRBJ2-1
CASSLNPGTSLSYEQFF
TGTGCCAGCAGTCTTAACCCCGGGACTAGTTTGAGTTATGAGCAGTTCTTC
>TRBD1|.|TRBV29-1|TRBJ2-7
CSVGPGQGHYEQYF
TGCAGCGTTGGTCCGGGACAGGGGCACTACGAGCAGTACTTC
>.|.|TRBV27|TRBJ2-5
CASSFLASRMETQYF
TGTGCCAGCAGTTTTCTGGCGTCTAGGATGGAGACCCAGTACTTC
>TRBD1|.|TRBV5-6|TRBJ2-5
CASSHTGGGQETQYF
TGTGCCAGCAGCCATACAGGGGGCGGACAAGAGACCCAGTACTTC
>.|.|TRBV13|TRBJ2-7
CASSYNPRVNEQYF
TGTGCCAGCAGCTACAACCCCAGGGTCAACGAGCAGTACTTC
>TRBD1|.|TRBV30|TRBJ1-5
CAWSPRTGGNIGSWSNQPQHF
TGTGCCTGGAGCCCTCGGACAGGGGGTAACATCGGATCATGGAGCAATCAGCCCCAGCATTTT
>.|.|TRBV4-2|TRBJ1-3
CASSQAEGVGNTIYF
TGTGCCAGCAGCCAAGCAGAGGGGGTAGGAAACACCATATATTTT
>.|.|TRBV6-5|TRBJ2-7
CASSTGYEQYF
TGTGCCAGCAGTACAGGCTACGAGCAGTACTTC
>.|.|TRBV6-1|TRBJ2-7
CASNRDTPHEQYF
TGTGCCTCCAACCGGGACACACCGCACGAGCAGTACTTC
>.|.|TRBV2|TRBJ2-7
CASGASLYEQYF
TGTGCCAGCGGGGCCAGTCTCTACGAGCAGTACTTC